The rows below give T cell receptor beta chains drawn from one sample of a study of blood T cell repertoires in COVID-19. Clones were read by immunoSEQ multiplex PCR, and TCRdb kept only the in-frame ones, dropping some. The table lists more than 150,000 clones, 85% to 90% of them singletons, with more than 20% in the top ten. The source material was peripheral blood. These receptors came from a man aged 65 to 79 with active or convalescent COVID-19. CDR3s leave out the opening cysteine and the closing phenylalanine or tryptophan. Expanded clones get a size class; other rows say once, few or many, or leave the size out.

TRBV11-2	.	TRBJ1-1	ASRGQGSTEAF
TRBV5-4	.	TRBJ1-2	ASSSAGLNYGYT
TRBV2	few	TRBJ1-3	ASSQQGAGGNTIY
TRBV4-1	.	TRBJ1-1	ASSQGSRWNTEAF
TRBV7-8	.	TRBJ2-7	ASSLQGQFRSEQY
TRBV28	.	TRBJ2-1	ASGGENEQF
TRBV5-1	.	TRBJ1-1	ASSSLVTTGSNTEAF
TRBV7-9	.	TRBJ1-2	ASTLDWVGGYT
TRBV5-4	.	TRBJ2-5	ASSLGPRGIY
TRBV29-1	few	TRBJ1-4	SVAGIDGEKLF
TRBV28	once	TRBJ2-1	ASSPTGKSYNEQF
TRBV5-1	.	TRBJ1-2	ASSIDRQGSGYT
TRBV7-2	.	TRBJ2-1	ASSFAGTSGNNEQF
TRBV6-2/TRBV6-3	.	TRBJ1-1	ASSFSTEAF
TRBV18	.	TRBJ2-5	ASSDQRETQY
TRBV7-9	.	TRBJ1-5	ASSPLGGERQPQH
TRBV28	.	TRBJ1-1	AARDRGTEAF
TRBV28	.	TRBJ2-1	ASSFTGTGIDEQF